One and the same sample provided the 14 T cell receptor beta chains below, sequenced in a study of blood T cells in healthy people across ages. A J-beta primer mix and a sample-barcoded 5' primer were used in a second PCR of about 6 to 12 cycles. TCRdb passed the 5' RACE reads through MiXCR, listing each CDR3 protein once. The sample lists more than 650,000 distinct CDR3 sequences, over 20% seen once, with roughly 22% in the top ten. The source material was blood. The receptors derive from a man between 65 and 85 years old in good health.

This clonotype was counted between two and nine times. This CDR3 fails to terminate in the conserved phenylalanine or tryptophan, so it likely reflects a read error. This rearrangement joins TRBV12-3 or TRBV12-4 to TRBJ2-5, with D possibly matching TRBD2 (6 bases). This CDR3 has 15 residues. Trimming removed 3 bases from V and 11 bases from J, with 22 bases in between. The CDR3 coding sequence is TGTGCCAGCAGTTTTCTCACGGCTACCCGTCGGGAGCAGTACGTC. Translation gives CASSFLTATRREQYV.

The chain employs TRBV10-3 and TRBJ2-3; 10 positions match TRBD2. Germline V gene sequence: CDR1 ENHRY, CDR2 SYGVKD. Trimming removed 8 bases from V and 3 bases from J; junction bases left unmatched: 8. The CDR3 sequence is 15 residues long. CDR3 amino acids: CAIDPSGSGTDTQYF. DNA for the CDR3: TGTGCCATCGACCCTAGCGGGAGTGGTACAGATACGCAGTATTTT.

The chain links TRBV7-6 to TRBJ1-4; TRBD1 might be the D (6 bases). CDR3 length equals 14 residues. V was cut by 5 bases and J by 10 bases, with 17 bases left in between. Germline V gene lookup returns CDR1 SGHVS and CDR2 FNYEAQ. The CDR3 region has the DNA TGTGCCAGCAGCCAGCCCTCCAAGGGGGGAAAACTGTTTTTT. Encoded protein: CASSQPSKGGKLFF. Looking up the rest from reference TRBV7-6 and TRBJ1-4 gives the full variable domain: GAGVSQSPRYKVTKRGQDVALRCDPISGHVSLYWYRQALGQGPEFLTYFNYEAQQDKSGLPNDRFSAERPEGSISTLTIQRTEQRDSAMYRCASSQPSKGGKLFFGSGTQLSVL.

This clonotype appeared a few times. The chain employs TRBV6-2 or TRBV6-3 and TRBJ2-4, with 9 bases lining up with TRBD2. CDR1 is MNHEY and CDR2 is SVGEGT in the germline V gene. With 4 bases clipped from V and 6 bases from J, the junction kept 4 bases outside the gene matches. The CDR3 runs 14 residues. This CDR3 reads CASSSSGKANIQYF. The CDR3 DNA reads as TGTGCCAGCAGTTCTAGCGGGAAGGCAAACATTCAGTACTTC.

This clonotype has only a few counts. As DNA, the CDR3 is TGCAGCGCGGGACAGAGATGGACAGGGGGTAATGAGCAGTTCTTC. Amino acids: CSAGQRWTGGNEQFF. The chain links TRBV29-1 to TRBJ2-1; 10 bases map to TRBD1. This CDR3 has 15 amino acids. Germline V lookup: CDR1 SQVTM, CDR2 ANQGSEA. V was clipped by 7 bases and J by 7 bases; unmatched bases: 13.

The sample holds a few counts of this clonotype. This sequence joins TRBV3-1 and TRBJ2-7; 7 bases align to TRBD1. Germline assignment: CDR1 LGHDT and CDR2 YNNKEL (reference sequence). The CDR3 covers 14 residues. Trimming at V came to 2 bases and at J to 1 base, leaving 2 bases not matched to a gene. The chain's CDR3 is CASSQRQGSYEQYF. Here the CDR3 DNA reads TGTGCCAGCAGCCAACGACAGGGTTCCTACGAGCAGTACTTC.

The chain combines TRBV20-1 with TRBJ2-3; no clear D. This CDR3 is built from 15 residues. The germline V and J ends were trimmed by 0 bases and 1 base, with 11 bases remaining between them. CDR1 is DFQATT and CDR2 is SNEGSKA in the germline V gene (reference sequence). The CDR3 sequence is CSARDHHRGTDTQYF. The CDR3 DNA reads TGCAGTGCTAGAGACCATCATCGGGGCACAGATACGCAGTATTTT.

There are a few counts of this clonotype. The V and J genes are TRBV7-6 and TRBJ2-7; D might be TRBD2 (6 bases). Germline V gene data show CDR1 as SGHVS and CDR2 as FNYEAQ. With 2 bases removed from V and 0 bases from J, the gap between germline ends came to 11 bases. There are 15 residues in the CDR3. The CDR3 protein is CASSLISGPSYEQYV. DNA of the CDR3: TGTGCCAGCAGCTTAATCAGCGGGCCCTCCTACGAGCAGTACGTC.

The J gene is TRBJ2-3, the V gene TRBV5-1; the match to TRBD2 covers 11 bases. The CDR3 is 16 amino acids. The ends lost 1 base at V and 1 base at J; junction bases unmatched: 2. Germline V lookup: CDR1 SGHRS, CDR2 YFSETQ. DNA for the CDR3: TGCGCCAGCAGCTTGACTAGCGGGGGACGCACAGATACGCAGTATTTT. Translated: CASSLTSGGRTDTQYF. The whole variable domain, filled in from reference TRBV5-1 and TRBJ2-3, reads KAGVTQTPRYLIKTRGQQVTLSCSPISGHRSVSWYQQTPGQGLQFLFEYFSETQRNKGNFPGRFSGRQFSNSRSEMNVSTLELGDSALYLCASSLTSGGRTDTQYFGPGTRLTVL.

The chain employs TRBV2 and TRBJ2-7; D unclear. CDR3 size: 14 residues. Per the germline V gene, CDR1 is SNHLY and CDR2 is FYNNEI. Trimming pared 4 bases from V and 0 bases from J, leaving 10 bases between. Written as DNA, the CDR3 is TGTGCCAGCAGTGGAACACGCAGCTCCTACGAGCAGTACTTC. Protein product: CASSGTRSSYEQYF.

This clonotype has only one observation. V is TRBV6-5 and J is TRBJ2-3; D possibly matches TRBD1 or TRBD2 (6 bases each). CDR1 is MNHEY and CDR2 is SVGAGI in the germline V gene. The CDR3 totals 16 residues. V was trimmed by 5 bases and J by 7 bases, leaving 22 bases between them. As DNA, the CDR3 is TGTGCCAGCAGTCCATCTCCACGGGGGCCAATGAATACGCAGTATTTT. The encoded protein is CASSPSPRGPMNTQYF.

Of note for this clonotype: The junction and the germline gene differ at one end; a read error may be behind it. The rearrangement uses TRBV29-1 and TRBJ2-3; 12 bases match TRBD2. CDR3 size: 14 residues. CDR1 is SQVTM and CDR2 is ANQGSEA in the germline V gene. CDR3 sequence reads: CSVVASGGADTRYF. In nucleotides, the CDR3 is TGCAGCGTTGTGGCTAGCGGGGGGGCAGATACGCGGTATTTT.

A few counts support this clonotype. The junction does not match germline at one end; this may be a read error. The chain uses TRBV7-9 and TRBJ2-1; 7 bases agree with TRBD2. The germline CDR1 and CDR2 sequences are SEHNR and FQNEAQ (reference sequence). This CDR3 has 15 residues. The CDR3 protein is CASILSGATYNGQFF. The CDR3 DNA sequence: TGTGCCAGCATCCTAAGCGGGGCCACCTACAATGGGCAGTTCTTC.

The chain joins TRBV3-1 to TRBJ2-3, with TRBD2 matching 7 bases. V lost 0 bases, J lost 2 bases, and 8 bases stayed unmatched. The length of the CDR3 is 17 residues. Germline CDR1 LGHDT, CDR2 YNNKEL (reference sequence). For the CDR3, the DNA is TGTGCCAGCAGCCAAGAATTTTTTCGGGGGGACACAGATACGCAGTATTTT. As protein: CASSQEFFRGDTDTQYF.